The 32 T cell receptor beta chains reported below all come from one sample, sequenced in a study of T cells in Graves' hyperthyroidism and ophthalmopathy. What was amplified from RNA transcripts were TCR beta CDR3 regions. An initial round of RT-PCR targeting the TCR CDR3 relied on the HTBI primer set. TCRdb re-called the multiplex PCR reads with MiXCR, one entry per CDR3 protein. Seen here are over 400,000 distinct CDR3 sequences, about 20% observed once, and the top ten hold 49%. Input material: blood. These TCRs come from a woman in her 70s with Graves' ophthalmopathy.

This sequence joins TRBV6-1 and TRBJ1-2; D not certain. The germline V gene has CDR1 MNHNS and CDR2 SASEGT. The CDR3 loop spans 16 amino acids. With 3 bases removed from V and 3 bases from J, the gap between germline ends came to 17 bases. The DNA for the CDR3 is TGTGCCAGCAGTGACTTCCGAAACATCCGGCACTATGGCTACACCTTC. The encoded protein is CASSDFRNIRHYGYTF.

This chain joins TRBV27 and TRBJ2-1; 8 bases map to TRBD2. The J call may be wrong; the DNA end is better matched by TRBJ2-7. This CDR3 is 16 amino acids long. Germline lookup yields CDR1 MNHEY and CDR2 SMNVEV (reference sequence). The CDR3 loop reads CASSSLQRELNNEQYF. As DNA, the CDR3 is TGTGCCAGCAGTTCCCTCCAGCGGGAGCTAAACAATGAGCAGTACTTC.

The genes are TRBV9 and TRBJ2-2; D may be TRBD2 (5 bases). Germline V CDR1 and CDR2: SGDLS, YYNGEE. V lost 0 bases to trimming and J lost 1 base, with 7 bases between them. The CDR3 length is 15 residues. CDR3 residues: CASSVAGMNTGELFF. The CDR3 DNA follows: TGTGCCAGCAGCGTAGCCGGGATGAACACCGGGGAGCTGTTTTTT.

This clonotype was counted a few times. The gene calls are TRBV6-1 and TRBJ1-3; the D gene is possibly TRBD1 (5 bases). This CDR3 region has 13 residues. V lost 8 bases and J lost 0, with 8 bases in between. Germline V CDR1 and CDR2: MNHNS, SASEGT. Written as DNA, the CDR3 is TGTGCCAGCCGGGGCATCTCTGGAAACACCATATATTTT. Protein: CASRGISGNTIYF.

In its sample, this clonotype was seen a few times. The CDR3 DNA reads as TGTGCCAGCAGCCAAAGGTCTAGGAACACTGAAGCTTTCTTT. It specifies CASSQRSRNTEAFF. This chain links TRBV14 with TRBJ1-1, with D uncertain. The CDR3 is 14 amino acids. With 2 bases removed from V and 1 base from J, the gap between germline ends came to 8 bases. CDR1 is SGHDN and CDR2 is FVKESK in the germline V gene.

This clonotype was picked up many times. This rearrangement joins TRBV12-3 or TRBV12-4 to TRBJ1-2; TRBD1 matches at 8 bases. CDR3 length equals 13 residues. Unmatched junction bases numbered 7, after V lost 7 bases and J lost 6 bases. The CDR3 nucleotides read TGTGCCAGCACCTGGACAGGGAGCAATGGCTACACCTTC. Translating gives CASTWTGSNGYTF.

This clonotype was recorded a few times. CDR3 residues: CASSYSTSPLSYNEQYF. CDR3 DNA sequence: TGTGCCAGCAGTTACTCGACAAGCCCTCTGTCCTACAATGAGCAGTACTTC. The chain links TRBV6-2 or TRBV6-3 to TRBJ2-1; D call uncertain. The J call may be incorrect, as the DNA end agrees better with TRBJ2-7. Germline lookup yields CDR1 MNHEY and CDR2 SVGEGT. The CDR3 is made up of 17 amino acids.

The chain carries TRBV20-1 and TRBJ2-7, with 8 bases identical to TRBD2. V was pared by 6 bases and J by 2 bases, with 9 bases of the junction left unmatched. Germline lookup yields CDR1 DFQATT and CDR2 SNEGSKA (reference sequence). The CDR3 loop spans 14 amino acids. As DNA, the CDR3 is TGCAGTGCCTCACGGGGACTAGTACCCTACGAGCAGTACTTC. It encodes CSASRGLVPYEQYF.

This rearrangement joins TRBV5-1 to TRBJ1-5; weak D call: TRBD1 (6 bases). The germline gives CDR1 SGHRS, CDR2 YFSETQ. Trimming left V 4 bases short and J 7 bases short, with 12 bases between. This CDR3 is built from 13 residues. CDR3 sequence: CASSQGYGQPQHF. As DNA, the CDR3 is TGCGCCAGCAGCCAGGGGTATGGCCAGCCCCAGCATTTT.

This clonotype was detected many times. The V gene is TRBV7-9, the J gene TRBJ1-1; D uncertain. Germline CDR1 reads SEHNR; CDR2 reads FQNEAQ (reference sequence). The CDR3 runs to 14 residues. V gave up 2 bases and J gave up 0 bases, with 7 bases separating them. The CDR3 is CASSLHGMNTEAFF. The CDR3 coding sequence is TGTGCCAGCAGCTTACATGGCATGAACACTGAAGCTTTCTTT.

This clonotype was observed a handful of times. The V and J genes are TRBV5-1 and TRBJ1-2, with TRBD1 matching over 7 bases. The germline CDR1 and CDR2 sequences are SGHRS and YFSETQ. The V and J ends lost 3 bases and 1 base, in that order; junction bases with no gene match: 3. This CDR3 contains 14 residues. CDR3 DNA sequence: TGCGCCAGCAGCTCCCGGGACAGTAACTATGGCTACACCTTC. It translates to CASSSRDSNYGYTF.

The genes are TRBV19 and TRBJ1-5; D might be TRBD1 (5 bases). Germline loops: CDR1 LNHDA, CDR2 SQIVND (reference sequence). The CDR3 extends over 13 amino acids. V was cut by 6 bases and J by 5 bases, with 11 bases left in between. The DNA for the CDR3 is TGTGCCAGTAGGTTGACAGATTATCAGCCCCAGCATTTT. Its protein is CASRLTDYQPQHF. The whole variable domain, remainder taken from reference TRBV19 and TRBJ1-5, is DGGITQSPKYLFRKEGQNVTLSCEQNLNHDAMYWYRQDPGQGLRLIYYSQIVNDFQKGDIAEGYSVSREKKESFPLTVTSAQKNPTAFYLCASRLTDYQPQHFGDGTRLSIL.

This clonotype has a count of ten or more. The chain uses TRBV15 and TRBJ2-2; 7 nucleotides agree with TRBD1. V gave up 8 bases and J gave up 2 bases; unmatched junction bases: 5. This CDR3 has 14 amino acids. Germline V gene data show CDR1 as LNHNV and CDR2 as YYDKDF (reference sequence). The CDR3 sequence is CATQGTANTGELFF. CDR3 bases: TGTGCCACCCAGGGGACAGCAAACACCGGGGAGCTGTTTTTT.

There are a few counts of this clonotype. This chain links TRBV18 with TRBJ2-7; 9 bases align to TRBD2. The CDR3 totals 14 residues. The trim removed 0 bases at V and 7 bases at J, leaving 4 bases unmatched. Germline V lookup: CDR1 KGHSH, CDR2 LQKENI. CDR3 region: CASSPPASGVEQYF. The CDR3 DNA sequence: TGTGCCAGCTCACCACCGGCTAGCGGGGTAGAGCAGTACTTC.

This clonotype has only a few counts. The genes are TRBV7-8 and TRBJ2-7, with a possible D match to TRBD2 (5 bases). The V end lost 8 bases, the J end lost 6 bases, and 23 bases lay between the germline ends. CDR3 size: 15 residues. Germline V gene data show CDR1 as SGHVS and CDR2 as FQNEAQ. The chain's CDR3 is CASRGGRLERSEQYF. The DNA for the CDR3 is TGTGCCAGCCGGGGTGGGCGATTAGAACGGTCCGAGCAGTACTTC.

This clonotype was seen only once. This chain uses TRBV15 with TRBJ1-2, with 9 bases lining up with TRBD1. The V segment lost 4 bases and the J segment 4 bases; nucleotides outside the gene matches: 7. Per germline, CDR1 LNHNV and CDR2 YYDKDF (reference sequence). The CDR3 spans 15 residues. CDR3 in amino acids: CATSNPGQGGYGYTF. The CDR3 DNA is TGTGCCACCAGCAACCCGGGACAGGGAGGCTATGGCTACACCTTC.

The sample holds a few counts of this clonotype. The V and J genes are TRBV28 and TRBJ1-4; a weak D match, TRBD1 (5 bases). Deletions cut 9 bases from V and 5 bases from J, with 19 bases between. This CDR3 spans 15 amino acids. CDR1 is MDHEN and CDR2 is SYDVKM in the germline V gene. CDR3 bases: TGTGCCAGTTCTAAGTCGGACATTATAAATGAAAAACTGTTTTTT. It is translated as CASSKSDIINEKLFF.

CDR3 DNA: TGTGCCAGTACCCCGACTAGCGGAACCAACAATGAGCAGTTCTTC. Translating gives CASTPTSGTNNEQFF. This sequence joins TRBV19 and TRBJ2-1, with 9 bases fitting TRBD2. V trimming: 7 bases; J trimming: 5 bases; junction bases outside the gene matches: 9. This CDR3 has 15 amino acids. Germline CDR1 reads LNHDA; CDR2 reads SQIVND (reference sequence).

This clonotype was picked up a small number of times. The V gene is TRBV27, the J gene TRBJ2-1; 8 bases agree with TRBD2. The CDR3 loop spans 21 amino acids. Germline values: CDR1 MNHEY, CDR2 SMNVEV (reference sequence). Trimming took 4 bases from V and 1 from J; bases not matched to a gene: 21. The CDR3 DNA follows: TGTGCCAGCAGTTCCCTGGGGCGGGAGGTCCCTAGTTCTGGGTCCTACAATGAGCAGTTCTTC. Translating gives CASSSLGREVPSSGSYNEQFF.

This clonotype showed up just a few times. The V call is TRBV7-9, the J call TRBJ2-7, with 7 bases fitting TRBD1. With V trimmed by 0 bases and J by 9 bases, 11 bases remained unmatched. The V gene's germline CDR1 is SEHNR and CDR2 FQNEAQ (reference sequence). The CDR3 covers 15 residues. In DNA form, the CDR3 reads TGTGCCAGCAGCTTAGCAGGGACAGAACGCATGAGGCAGTACTTC. It translates to CASSLAGTERMRQYF.

A few counts support this clonotype. The rearrangement uses TRBV6-9 and TRBJ2-7; D perhaps matches TRBD2 (6 bases). This CDR3 contains 14 residues. V lost 7 bases, J lost 6 bases, and 19 bases lay in between. Per germline, CDR1 MNHGY and CDR2 SVAAGI. The CDR3 sequence: CASIFGGQGAEQYF. The CDR3 DNA follows: TGTGCCAGCATTTTCGGAGGGCAGGGAGCCGAGCAGTACTTC.

This clonotype turned up a few times. The rearrangement links TRBV15 to TRBJ2-2; unclear D gene. This CDR3 region has 17 residues. The V gene lost 3 bases and the J gene lost 0 bases, with 14 bases spanning the gap. Germline loops: CDR1 LNHNV, CDR2 YYDKDF (reference sequence). This CDR3 is CATSSAASIANTGELFF. The CDR3 DNA reads TGTGCCACCAGCAGCGCGGCGTCTATTGCGAACACCGGGGAGCTGTTTTTT.

The sample holds many counts of this clonotype. The chain couples TRBV27 to TRBJ1-4; 7 nucleotides agree with TRBD1. The CDR3 is 16 amino acids. Germline CDR1 MNHEY, CDR2 SMNVEV (reference sequence). The ends lost 4 bases at V and 8 bases at J; junction bases unmatched: 13. The CDR3 spells CASSSTGPSRGEKLFF. The CDR3 region has the DNA TGTGCCAGCAGTTCGACAGGGCCCTCGCGGGGGGAAAAACTGTTTTTT.

This clonotype was seen more than once but under ten times. This chain links TRBV16 with TRBJ1-5; a weak D match, TRBD1 (5 bases). The CDR3 has 16 amino acids. Germline assignment: CDR1 KGHSY and CDR2 FQNENV. Trimming took off 4 bases at V and 6 bases at J, with 19 bases between the two ends. The CDR3 region is CASSRLGTAGSQPQHF. CDR3 bases: TGTGCCAGCAGCCGCCTCGGGACGGCGGGTTCTCAGCCCCAGCATTTT.

The rearrangement joins TRBV28 to TRBJ1-5; maybe TRBD1 (5 bases). Germline V gene data show CDR1 as MDHEN and CDR2 as SYDVKM. This CDR3 is built from 16 residues. Trimming cost V 11 bases and J 5 bases, with 25 bases left between them. The chain's CDR3 is CARATPEGEFYQPQHF. The CDR3 nucleotides are TGTGCCCGGGCCACCCCCGAAGGGGAGTTTTATCAGCCCCAGCATTTT.

The chain has TRBV30 and TRBJ2-1; D unclear. V lost 2 bases, J lost 8 bases, and 7 bases lay in between. This CDR3 is 11 amino acids long. Germline-derived CDR1 and CDR2 are GTSNPN and SVGIG (reference sequence). The CDR3 region is CAWSLDHEQFF. The CDR3 DNA is TGTGCCTGGAGTCTTGATCATGAGCAGTTCTTC. The full variable domain, with the rest looked up from reference TRBV30 and TRBJ2-1, is SQTIHQWPATLVQPVGSPLSLECTVEGTSNPNLYWYRQAAGRGLQLLFYSVGIGQISSEVPQNLSASRPQDRQFILSSKKLLLSDSGFYLCAWSLDHEQFFGPGTRLTVL.

This clonotype was counted ten times or more. This rearrangement joins TRBV6-1 to TRBJ1-4, with D maybe TRBD1 (6 bases). Per the germline V gene, CDR1 is MNHNS and CDR2 is SASEGT. The V end was cut by 1 base, the J end by 8 bases, with 14 bases between. The CDR3 runs 15 residues. CDR3 loop: CASSEETGLGEKLFF. CDR3 in DNA: TGTGCCAGCAGTGAAGAAACAGGGCTAGGAGAAAAACTGTTTTTT.

The chain couples TRBV11-3 to TRBJ2-5, with 9 bases matching TRBD1. Germline-derived CDR1 and CDR2 are SGHNT and YENEEA. The CDR3 contains 14 residues. V lost 4 bases to trimming and J lost 5 bases; unmatched junction nucleotides: 5. The CDR3 region has the DNA TGTGCCAGCAGCTGGACAGGGGTTGGGGAGACCCAGTACTTC. Amino acid sequence: CASSWTGVGETQYF.

The V call is TRBV29-1, the J call TRBJ2-3; TRBD1 matches at 10 bases. The CDR3 consists of 14 residues. Germline CDR1 reads SQVTM; CDR2 reads ANQGSEA. J was trimmed by 4 bases and V by 5 bases; bases with no gene match: 6. CDR3 loop: CSVKPGQGPDTQYF. CDR3 DNA: TGCAGCGTTAAACCGGGACAGGGGCCAGATACGCAGTATTTT.

This clonotype has only one observation. This chain connects TRBV7-6 to TRBJ1-4, with D possibly matching TRBD1 (5 bases). Trimming shortened V by 1 base and J by 5 bases, and 11 bases separated the two germline ends. CDR1 SGHVS and CDR2 FNYEAQ come from the germline V gene. This CDR3 region has 15 residues. The CDR3 sequence is CASSLGRRENEKLFF. CDR3 DNA sequence: TGTGCCAGCAGCTTAGGGCGCAGGGAAAATGAAAAACTGTTTTTT.

The rearrangement uses TRBV18 and TRBJ1-3; no definite D call. Looked up from germline, CDR1 is KGHSH and CDR2 is LQKENI. There are 15 residues in the CDR3. Trimming shortened V by 2 bases and J by 3 bases, and 11 bases separated the two germline ends. The CDR3 DNA sequence: TGTGCCAGCTCACCATTTGGCGTAGATGGAAACACCATATATTTT. Translated: CASSPFGVDGNTIYF.

The chain carries TRBV6-5 and TRBJ2-6; a weak D match, TRBD1 (6 bases). V was shortened by 1 base and J by 2 bases, with 12 bases between the two germline ends. The length of the CDR3 is 17 residues. The germline gives CDR1 MNHEY, CDR2 SVGAGI. DNA for the CDR3: TGTGCCAGCAGTTACTTTGGGGGCGTTGCTGGGGCCAACGTCCTGACTTTC. Its translation: CASSYFGGVAGANVLTF.